These 30 T cell receptor beta chains originate from one sample sequenced in a study of regulatory T cells in long-lasting Graves disease. Stated time point: persistent/refractory GD, antithyroid drugs over 5 years with positive TRAb. The TCR library was made from RNA that had been extracted from PBMCs in TRIzol. Construction of TCR beta libraries relied on iRepertoire HTBI primers and on Arm-PCR targeting CDR3 regions. Each CDR3 protein is one row after TCRdb ran MiXCR on the multiplex PCR reads. The table records hundreds of thousands of distinct CDR3 sequences, about 32% of them present only once. Sequenced here: peripheral blood mononuclear cells (PBMCs), sampled when the disease was refractory, from a patient treated with antithyroid drugs. These receptor sequences come from a female donor with Graves disease.

V usage is TRBV20-1 and J usage is TRBJ1-4; D is unclear. CDR1 is DFQATT and CDR2 is SNEGSKA in the germline V gene (reference sequence). V lost 7 bases to trimming and J lost 0 bases, with 12 bases between them. The CDR3 contains 14 residues. In nucleotides, the CDR3 is TGCAGTGTCTCAAGGGATGCAACTAATGAAAAACTGTTTTTT. Translation: CSVSRDATNEKLFF.

J is TRBJ2-1 and V is TRBV6-2 or TRBV6-3; D is ambiguous. Trimming stripped 0 bases from V and 5 bases from J, with 5 bases between. Germline V gene sequence: CDR1 MNHEY, CDR2 SVGEGT. This CDR3 spans 13 amino acids. For the CDR3, the DNA is TGTGCCAGCAGTTACTCCGCAAACAATGAGCAGTTCTTC. Protein product: CASSYSANNEQFF.

This clonotype appeared a few times. The V and J genes are TRBV7-3 and TRBJ2-2; 11 bases fit TRBD2. Trimming cost V 7 bases and J 5 bases; bases outside gene matches: 6. The CDR3 sequence is 15 residues long. Germline V gene sequence: CDR1 SGHTA, CDR2 FQGTGA. CDR3 loop: CASMRASGGTGELFF. CDR3 nucleotides: TGTGCCAGCATGAGGGCTAGCGGGGGGACCGGGGAGCTGTTTTTT.

This clonotype was counted a single time. The chain has TRBV5-1 and TRBJ2-7, with a possible D match to TRBD1 (5 bases). Trimming stripped 7 bases from V and 3 bases from J, with 14 bases between. The germline CDR1 and CDR2 sequences are SGHRS and YFSETQ. CDR3 length: 13 residues. The CDR3 here is CASRPSGFYEQYF. The CDR3 DNA follows: TGCGCCAGCCGCCCTTCAGGGTTCTACGAGCAGTACTTC.

This clonotype has only a few counts. The J gene is TRBJ2-1, the V gene TRBV20-1; TRBD2 is a possible D gene (6 bases). V lost 0 bases and J 4 bases, leaving 19 bases between the germline ends. CDR1 DFQATT and CDR2 SNEGSKA come from the germline V gene (reference sequence). The CDR3 has 17 amino acids. The CDR3 here is CSARDALPGLSYNEQFF. The CDR3 bases are TGCAGTGCTAGAGATGCCCTCCCGGGACTGAGTTACAATGAGCAGTTCTTC.

The chain links TRBV7-2 to TRBJ1-5, with D unresolved. Germline V gene lookup returns CDR1 SGHTA and CDR2 FQGNSA. CDR3 length equals 21 residues. With 1 base removed from V and 5 bases from J, the gap between germline ends came to 30 bases. This CDR3 reads CASSLVDPDREGGRYYQPQHF. CDR3 nucleotides: TGTGCCAGCAGCTTAGTAGACCCCGACCGGGAAGGTGGGCGATACTATCAGCCCCAGCATTTT.

In DNA form, the CDR3 reads TGCGCCAGCAGTCCACTAGCGGCCACCTACGAGCAGTACTTC. Translation: CASSPLAATYEQYF. The chain employs TRBV5-1 and TRBJ2-7; 8 nucleotides agree with TRBD2. Germline assignment: CDR1 SGHRS and CDR2 YFSETQ. V gave up 5 bases and J gave up 2 bases; unmatched junction bases: 6. CDR3 length: 14 residues.

The chain joins TRBV28 to TRBJ1-5, with a weak D call TRBD1 (6 bases). The CDR3 is 13 residues long. Germline lookup yields CDR1 MDHEN and CDR2 SYDVKM. V lost 7 bases and J 4 bases, leaving 11 bases between the germline ends. The CDR3 is CASTGGLNQPQHF. The CDR3 DNA sequence: TGTGCCAGCACGGGGGGCCTTAATCAGCCCCAGCATTTT.

The genes are TRBV5-1 and TRBJ2-7; 8 bases align to TRBD2. Germline CDR1 and CDR2: SGHRS and YFSETQ. V shed 4 bases and J 5 bases; nucleotides not matched to a gene: 17. This CDR3 comprises 17 residues. The CDR3 reads CASSPTLLSGSIHEQYF. The DNA of the CDR3 is TGCGCCAGCAGCCCAACCCTGTTAAGCGGGAGTATCCACGAGCAGTACTTC.

The V gene is TRBV6-1, the J gene TRBJ2-7, with D possibly TRBD1 on 5 matching bases. V dropped 8 bases and J dropped 0 bases, with 14 bases sitting between them. Germline values: CDR1 MNHNS, CDR2 SASEGT. The CDR3 totals 14 residues. Here the CDR3 reads CASQLGVLSYEQYF. The DNA for the CDR3 is TGTGCCAGCCAGCTAGGGGTTCTCTCCTACGAGCAGTACTTC.

The genes are TRBV6-4 and TRBJ1-1; the D is unclear. Trimming took 3 bases from V and 2 from J, leaving 16 bases between them. The germline CDR1 and CDR2 sequences are MRHNA and SNTAGT. The CDR3 has 16 amino acids. The CDR3 reads CASSEARRRYNTEAFF. In DNA form, the CDR3 reads TGTGCCAGCAGTGAAGCGCGTCGGAGATACAACACTGAAGCTTTCTTT.

This clonotype was seen at least ten times. The chain recombines TRBV6-1 with TRBJ1-1; D perhaps matches TRBD1 (5 bases). The CDR3 has 15 residues. In germline, CDR1 is MNHNS, CDR2 SASEGT. The ends were cut back, 5 bases at V and 0 bases at J, with 13 bases in the middle. The CDR3 loop reads CASSKGRPVNTEAFF. The CDR3 nucleotides are TGTGCCAGCAGTAAGGGGCGGCCCGTGAACACTGAAGCTTTCTTT.

The V gene is TRBV7-9, the J gene TRBJ1-1, with D possibly matching TRBD1 (5 bases). The V and J ends lost 5 bases and 4 bases respectively, with 17 bases between them. Germline CDR1 and CDR2: SEHNR and FQNEAQ (reference sequence). The CDR3 has 15 residues. The CDR3 protein is CASSAGLGRITEAFF. CDR3 in DNA: TGTGCCAGCAGCGCGGGCCTGGGACGGATCACTGAAGCTTTCTTT.

Comments on this clonotype: The conserved phenylalanine or tryptophan is not found at the CDR3 terminus, so this likely reflects a read error. This sequence joins TRBV29-1 and TRBJ1-1; 7 nucleotides align to TRBD1. The CDR3 covers 13 residues. From germline, CDR1 is SQVTM and CDR2 ANQGSEA. The V and J ends lost 4 bases and 4 bases, in that order; junction bases with no gene match: 6. The CDR3 sequence is CSVGGRGVTEAFS. CDR3 sequence (DNA): TGCAGCGTTGGGGGCAGGGGGGTCACTGAAGCTTTCTCT.

This clonotype was picked up many times. V is TRBV11-2 and J is TRBJ2-7; D is perhaps TRBD1 or TRBD2 (7 bases each). This CDR3 comprises 15 residues. The germline V gene has CDR1 SGHAT and CDR2 FQNNGV. Trimming removed 5 bases at V and 1 base at J, with 15 bases between. The CDR3 sequence is CASSPRQGGSYEQYF. CDR3 nucleotides: TGTGCCAGCAGCCCGAGACAGGGAGGGTCCTACGAGCAGTACTTC.

Details on this clonotype: A read error may produce the germline difference seen at one junction end. The chain recombines TRBV20-1 with TRBJ2-7; D uncertain. From germline, CDR1 is DFQATT and CDR2 SNEGSKA (reference sequence). The CDR3 consists of 13 residues. CDR3 residues: CSASGPYPHEQCF. DNA of the CDR3: TGCAGTGCCTCGGGCCCGTACCCCCACGAGCAGTGCTTC.

The rearrangement uses TRBV27 and TRBJ2-7; TRBD2 matches 11 bases. This CDR3 has 16 amino acids. Germline V gene lookup returns CDR1 MNHEY and CDR2 SMNVEV (reference sequence). V lost 5 bases, J lost 2 bases, and 8 bases stayed unmatched. CDR3 residues: CASSPSGTSGTYEQYF. CDR3 bases: TGTGCCAGCAGTCCCTCCGGGACTAGCGGCACCTACGAGCAGTACTTC.

This clonotype came up a few times. This chain uses TRBV12-3 or TRBV12-4 with TRBJ1-6; D gene ambiguous. Trimming stripped 3 bases from V and 9 bases from J, with 6 bases between. The CDR3 is 12 amino acids. CDR3 DNA sequence: TGTGCCAGCAGTTTGATGGGTTCACCCCTCCACTTT. Protein product: CASSLMGSPLHF.

The V call is TRBV20-1, the J call TRBJ2-5, with 12 bases lining up with TRBD2. The V gene's germline CDR1 is DFQATT and CDR2 SNEGSKA (reference sequence). The CDR3 totals 13 residues. J gave up 4 bases and V 5 bases, and 2 bases lay outside the gene matches. The CDR3 coding sequence is TGCAGTGCTTTGGGACTAGCGGGAGAGACCCAGTACTTC. It specifies CSALGLAGETQYF.

This clonotype showed up many times. The chain employs TRBV12-3 or TRBV12-4 and TRBJ2-7; D not certain. CDR3 length: 12 amino acids. Trimming took off 5 bases at V and 5 bases at J, with 10 bases between the two ends. The CDR3: CASSPQRHEQYF. The CDR3 DNA reads as TGTGCCAGCAGTCCACAGCGTCACGAGCAGTACTTC.

For this clonotype: A much larger clonotype is one base distant, so this may be a read error. The chain recombines TRBV11-2 with TRBJ2-7; 9 bases are a match to TRBD2. This CDR3 is 14 amino acids long. The germline V gene encodes CDR1 SGHAT and CDR2 FQNNGV. V shed 5 bases, J shed 10 bases, and the junction held 12 bases outside the gene matches. The CDR3 DNA reads as TGTGCCAGCAGCGTTAGCGGGAGTTTGGTTGATCAGTACTTC. Translating gives CASSVSGSLVDQYF.

This sequence joins TRBV20-1 and TRBJ2-1; D is ambiguous. The germline V gene has CDR1 DFQATT and CDR2 SNEGSKA (reference sequence). This CDR3 contains 12 residues. V lost 3 bases and J lost 9, with 12 bases in between. The CDR3 sequence: CSASRGKGEQFF. The CDR3 nucleotides read TGCAGTGCTAGCAGAGGAAAGGGTGAGCAGTTCTTC.

At least ten counts were recorded for this clonotype. CDR3 in amino acids: CASSGTNSYEQYF. The CDR3 DNA reads as TGTGCCAGCTCCGGGACTAACTCCTACGAGCAGTACTTC. The rearrangement uses TRBV2 and TRBJ2-7, with TRBD2 matching over 7 bases. V shed 8 bases, J shed 0 bases, and the junction held 4 bases outside the gene matches. This CDR3 is built from 13 residues. The germline gives CDR1 SNHLY, CDR2 FYNNEI.

This clonotype turned up a few times. The chain carries TRBV2 and TRBJ2-3, with TRBD2 identical over 10 bases. This CDR3 is built from 15 residues. After removal of 6 bases from V and 5 bases from J, the junction contained 8 bases not matched to a gene. CDR1 is SNHLY, CDR2 FYNNEI, per germline. The CDR3 loop reads CASRTGLATEDTQYF. CDR3 in DNA: TGTGCCAGCAGGACGGGACTAGCGACGGAAGATACGCAGTATTTT.

This clonotype has a handful of counts. The chain combines TRBV27 with TRBJ1-4, with unresolved D. Germline V gives CDR1 MNHEY, CDR2 SMNVEV (reference sequence). The CDR3 has 16 residues. The germline V and J ends were trimmed by 2 bases and 0 bases, with 10 bases remaining between them. The DNA for the CDR3 is TGTGCCAGCAGTTTAATGCGGGTTGCAACTAATGAAAAACTGTTTTTT. Translated, it gives CASSLMRVATNEKLFF.

The V call is TRBV4-1, the J call TRBJ1-2, with D maybe TRBD1 (5 bases). CDR3 size: 14 residues. In germline, CDR1 is MGHRA, CDR2 YSYEKL. Trimming removed 3 bases at V and 8 bases at J, with 16 bases between. The DNA of the CDR3 is TGCGCCAGCAGCCACCCCCGGGACTTGGGAGGCTACACCTTC. It translates to CASSHPRDLGGYTF.

This clonotype was detected a few times. The chain has TRBV2 and TRBJ2-7; TRBD2 agrees at 7 bases. The V segment lost 10 bases and the J segment 1 base; nucleotides outside the gene matches: 7. The germline gives CDR1 SNHLY, CDR2 FYNNEI. This CDR3 is built from 13 residues. Written as DNA, the CDR3 is TGTGCCACGACGGGAGGCGGGTCCTACGAGCAGTACTTC. It translates to CATTGGGSYEQYF.

The V and J genes are TRBV2 and TRBJ2-4; the match to TRBD1 covers 10 bases. The junction had 7 bases not matched to a gene; V was cut back by 7 bases and J by 1 base. This CDR3 spans 16 amino acids. CDR1 is SNHLY, CDR2 FYNNEI, per germline. The CDR3 region has the DNA TGTGCCAGCATTATAGACAGGGGGCATGCCAAAAACATTCAGTACTTC. Its translation is CASIIDRGHAKNIQYF. Complete variable domain (other parts from reference TRBV2 and TRBJ2-4): EPEVTQTPSHQVTQMGQEVILRCVPISNHLYFYWYRQILGQKVEFLVSFYNNEISEKSEIFDDQFSVERPDGSNFTLKIRSTKLEDSAMYFCASIIDRGHAKNIQYFGAGTRLSVL.

This clonotype was detected only a few times. The chain is built from TRBV19 and TRBJ1-5; D gene unclear. Trimming took off 7 bases at V and 2 bases at J, with 18 bases between the two ends. Germline V gives CDR1 LNHDA, CDR2 SQIVND (reference sequence). This CDR3 has 16 residues. This CDR3 is CASNTRGFSGNQPQHF. The DNA for the CDR3 is TGTGCCAGTAACACACGTGGCTTTTCTGGCAATCAGCCCCAGCATTTT.

The rearrangement links TRBV3-1 to TRBJ1-3; possibly TRBD1 for D (5 bases). The length of the CDR3 is 16 residues. V was pared by 4 bases and J by 0 bases, with 13 bases between. CDR1 is LGHDT and CDR2 is YNNKEL in the germline V gene (reference sequence). CDR3 nucleotide sequence: TGTGCCAGCAGCCGGACACGGGGGAGCTCTGGAAACACCATATATTTT. Translated: CASSRTRGSSGNTIYF.